This TCR beta chain originates from a study of OX40 agonist ivuxolimab in advanced cancers. About the study: Of the patients, three showed partial responses, one with hepatocellular carcinoma and two with cutaneous melanoma.

TCRdb keeps only in-frame clones here, not all; method: immunoSEQ multiplex PCR. The sample includes roughly 80,000 clones, roughly 85% of them seen just once. Study results and limitations: The mean number of expanded clones was higher in CD8+ T cells than in CD4+. Clonal expansion was among the lowest in partial responders at 0.1-3.0 mg/kg, especially CD8+.

The CDR3 loop spans 18 amino acids. Germline trimming cut 1 base from V and 1 base from J; bases unmatched to any gene: 7. Germline lookup yields CDR1 LGHNA and CDR2 YNFKEQ. A note on this clone: What it binds is not known.

Samples of blood were obtained at baseline, on cycle 4 day 1, and on cycle 7 day 1. The TCR was taken from an adult with an advanced solid tumor such as melanoma, head and neck, liver or kidney cancer. Material: CD4+ or CD8+ T cells sorted from blood, obtained in a trial of the OX40 agonist ivuxolimab. The chain employs TRBV4-2 and TRBJ2-1, with 10 bases lining up with TRBD2. The DNA for the CDR3 is TGTGCCAGCAGCCAAGGGACTAGCGGCCCAGTTTCCTACAATGAGCAGTTCTTC. Its translation is CASSQGTSGPVSYNEQFF.